These T cell receptor beta chains were read from a single sample in a study of blood T cell repertoires in COVID-19. This table comes from immunoSEQ multiplex PCR, and its TCRdb copy is limited to in-frame clones, with some not included. Among around 100,000 clones listed, roughly 79% were seen once. Source material: peripheral blood. All receptors derive from a woman in her seventies with acute or convalescent COVID-19. Each CDR3 is given with its conserved first and last residue. A D gene is named only where the DNA matches it firmly. For some rows the clone size is stated as once, few or many, or as a class when expanded; others skip it.

clone_size,d_call,v_call,j_call,cdr3_aa,cdr3_nt
NA,NA,TRBV7-9,TRBJ1-5,CASSLVGQHQPQHF,TGTGCCAGCAGCTTAGTGGGACAACATCAGCCCCAGCATTTT
few,TRBD2,TRBV7-8,TRBJ2-3,CASSWDGTISDTQYF,TGTGCCAGCAGCTGGGATGGGACTATCTCAGATACGCAGTATTTT
NA,NA,TRBV25-1,TRBJ1-4,CASSGGTGEKLFF,TGTGCCAGCAGTGGGGGAACGGGAGAAAAACTGTTTTTT
NA,NA,TRBV6-5,TRBJ2-2,CASSYSSGTGELFF,TGTGCCAGCAGTTACTCGAGCGGCACCGGGGAGCTGTTTTTT
few,NA,TRBV24-1,TRBJ2-2,CATTGGVNTGELFF,TGTGCCACCACCGGAGGGGTGAACACCGGGGAGCTGTTTTTT
NA,TRBD2,TRBV5-1,TRBJ2-2,CASSSGLAGTGELFF,TGCGCCAGCAGTTCTGGACTAGCGGGCACCGGGGAGCTGTTTTTT
NA,TRBD1,TRBV19,TRBJ1-4,CASRGQDDEKLFF,TGTGCCAGTAGGGGACAGGATGATGAAAAACTGTTTTTT
NA,NA,TRBV5-5,TRBJ1-6,CATTLGGGNSPLHF,TGTGCCACCACCCTGGGAGGGGGGAATTCACCCCTCCACTTT
many,TRBD1,TRBV2,TRBJ1-5,CASSSEGAGQPQHF,TGTGCCAGCAGTTCTGAGGGGGCAGGTCAGCCCCAGCATTTT
NA,NA,TRBV10-3,TRBJ1-5,CAISESLGGNQPQHF,TGTGCCATCAGTGAGTCGTTAGGGGGCAATCAGCCCCAGCATTTT
NA,NA,TRBV5-1,TRBJ2-3,CASSLVLGGSTDTQYF,TGCGCCAGCAGCTTGGTTTTGGGAGGTAGCACAGATACGCAGTATTTT
NA,TRBD1,TRBV19,TRBJ1-2,CASNEMTRTGRSGYTF,TGTGCCAGCAACGAAATGACTAGGACAGGGAGAAGTGGCTACACCTTC
NA,NA,TRBV3-1/TRBV3-2,TRBJ1-4,CASRKGQGIGKLFF,TGTGCCAGCAGAAAGGGCCAGGGGATCGGAAAACTGTTTTTT
NA,NA,TRBV10-3,TRBJ1-2,CAISEEGGADGYTF,TGTGCCATCAGTGAGGAAGGAGGAGCGGATGGCTACACCTTC
NA,TRBD1,TRBV29-1,TRBJ1-2,CSVSPGGNYGYTF,TGCAGCGTTAGTCCAGGGGGCAACTATGGCTACACCTTC
once,TRBD1,TRBV19,TRBJ2-4,CASSIDRDRGRDIQYF,TGTGCCAGTAGTATAGACCGGGACAGGGGGCGGGACATTCAGTACTTC
NA,TRBD1,TRBV6-5,TRBJ1-5,CASAPEGQGSQPQHF,TGTGCCAGCGCCCCCGAGGGACAGGGTTCCCAGCCCCAGCATTTT
NA,NA,TRBV28,TRBJ1-3,CASTFAGSSNTIYF,TGTGCCAGCACCTTTGCAGGGTCTTCTAACACCATATATTTT
NA,TRBD1,TRBV9,TRBJ1-2,CASSVTGGNVYGYTF,TGTGCCAGCAGCGTCACAGGGGGCAATGTCTATGGCTACACCTTC
NA,NA,TRBV25-1,TRBJ1-1,CASSPTAGGRNTEAFF,TGTGCCAGCAGTCCGACAGCGGGGGGCAGAAACACTGAAGCTTTCTTT
NA,NA,TRBV18,TRBJ1-6,CASSPDRSSPLHF,TGTGCCAGCTCACCCGACAGGTCTTCACCCCTCCACTTT
NA,NA,TRBV7-2,TRBJ2-3,CASSLAYTDTQYF,TGTGCCAGCAGCTTAGCCTACACAGATACGCAGTATTTT
NA,TRBD2,TRBV5-1,TRBJ2-2,CASSFLGYSGAANTGELFF,TGCGCCAGCAGCTTCTTGGGGTATAGCGGGGCAGCGAACACCGGGGAGCTGTTTTTT
NA,TRBD1,TRBV18,TRBJ1-4,CASSPRGSDEKLFF,TGTGCCAGCTCACCCAGGGGGTCGGATGAAAAACTGTTTTTT
few,TRBD1,TRBV12-5,TRBJ2-7,CASGWTGNSYEQYF,TGTGCTAGTGGTTGGACAGGGAATTCCTACGAGCAGTACTTC
few,TRBD1,TRBV10-2,TRBJ2-7,CASGDRSYEQYF,TGCGCCAGCGGGGACAGATCCTACGAGCAGTACTTC
few,NA,TRBV28,TRBJ1-5,CASSFTANQPQHF,TGTGCCAGCAGTTTTACAGCCAATCAGCCCCAGCATTTT
NA,NA,TRBV10-1,TRBJ2-7,CASSDTQGTYEQYF,TGCGCCAGCAGTGATACCCAGGGGACCTACGAGCAGTACTTC
NA,NA,TRBV7-3,TRBJ2-1,CASSLTGGSSYNEQFF,TGTGCCAGCAGCTTAACGGGGGGTAGCTCCTACAATGAGCAGTTCTTC
NA,NA,TRBV7-2,TRBJ1-1,CASSLGTNTEAFF,TGTGCCAGCAGCTTAGGCACAAACACTGAAGCTTTCTTT
once,TRBD1,TRBV19,TRBJ1-3,CASSTQGSGNTIYF,TGTGCCAGTAGTACACAGGGGTCTGGAAACACCATATATTTT
NA,TRBD1,TRBV30,TRBJ1-4,CAWSGDRGSEKLFF,TGTGCCTGGAGTGGGGACAGGGGGTCGGAAAAACTGTTTTTT
NA,NA,TRBV6-6,TRBJ2-3,CASSYSAGGDTQYF,TGTGCCAGCAGTTACTCGGCAGGTGGGGATACGCAGTATTTT
NA,NA,TRBV20-1,TRBJ2-6,CSASSISGANVLTF,TGCAGTGCTAGTTCCATCTCTGGGGCCAACGTCCTGACTTTC
few,TRBD1,TRBV7-9,TRBJ2-5,CASSLGVETGGRETQYF,TGTGCCAGCAGCTTAGGGGTCGAGACAGGGGGCCGGGAGACCCAGTACTTC
few,TRBD1,TRBV12-5,TRBJ2-5,CASGLSRVGTGESETQYF,TGTGCTAGTGGTTTGAGTCGGGTGGGGACAGGGGAATCAGAGACCCAGTACTTC
NA,NA,TRBV10-2,TRBJ1-6,CASGDTGEKFNSPLHF,TGCGCCAGCGGAGACACCGGGGAAAAATTTAATTCACCCCTCCACTTT
once,NA,TRBV15,TRBJ2-2,CATSRDVANTGELFF,TGTGCCACCAGCAGAGACGTAGCGAACACCGGGGAGCTGTTTTTT
few,NA,TRBV18,TRBJ2-2,CASSPRAGGDTGELFF,TGTGCCAGCTCACCAAGGGCCGGAGGGGACACCGGGGAGCTGTTTTTT
NA,TRBD1,TRBV18,TRBJ1-6,CASSLPGQLNSPLHF,TGTGCCAGCTCATTACCGGGACAGCTTAATTCACCCCTCCACTTT
NA,NA,TRBV3-1/TRBV3-2,TRBJ1-5,CASSRLAGQPQHF,TGTGCCAGCAGCCGACTCGCTGGTCAGCCCCAGCATTTT
NA,NA,TRBV7-2,TRBJ2-7,CASSFPDRGEEQYF,TGTGCCAGCAGCTTTCCCGACAGAGGAGAGGAGCAGTACTTC
NA,TRBD1,TRBV3-1/TRBV3-2,TRBJ1-5,CASSQGQARTGPQHF,TGTGCCAGCAGCCAAGGACAGGCTCGGACAGGGCCCCAGCATTTT
NA,TRBD1,TRBV19,TRBJ2-7,CASRIDRADENEQYF,TGTGCCAGTCGTATCGACAGGGCGGATGAGAACGAGCAGTACTTC
NA,NA,TRBV20-1,TRBJ2-5,CSAGPGETQYF,TGCAGTGCTGGCCCGGGGGAGACCCAGTACTTC
NA,NA,TRBV30,TRBJ1-2,CAWTKGWEIYGYTF,TGTGCCTGGACGAAAGGGTGGGAGATCTATGGCTACACCTTC
NA,TRBD1,TRBV2,TRBJ1-6,CASGDSTLNSPLHF,TGTGCCAGCGGGGACAGTACCCTAAATTCACCCCTCCACTTT
NA,NA,TRBV6-5,TRBJ2-7,CASSYSQGRTYEQYF,TGTGCCAGCAGTTACTCGCAGGGCAGAACCTACGAGCAGTACTTC
NA,TRBD1,TRBV4-1,TRBJ2-3,CASASRQGARSDTQYF,TGCGCCAGCGCTTCCCGACAGGGGGCAAGGTCGGATACGCAGTATTTT
NA,NA,TRBV28,TRBJ2-5,CASSLISGQETQYF,TGTGCCAGCAGTTTAATCTCAGGACAAGAGACCCAGTACTTC
NA,TRBD1,TRBV20-1,TRBJ1-5,CSASQGTANQPQHF,TGCAGTGCTAGTCAAGGGACAGCTAATCAGCCCCAGCATTTT
NA,TRBD2,TRBV15,TRBJ2-3,CATSRAGTSGGRHTDTQYF,TGTGCCACCAGCAGAGCGGGGACTAGCGGGGGGCGACACACAGATACGCAGTATTTT
NA,TRBD1,TRBV5-1,TRBJ2-2,CASSRDRGTGELFF,TGCGCCAGCAGCAGGGACAGGGGTACCGGGGAGCTGTTTTTT
NA,NA,TRBV3-1/TRBV3-2,TRBJ1-2,CASSQGGLYGYTF,TGTGCCAGCAGCCAAGGAGGGCTCTATGGCTACACCTTC
NA,TRBD1,TRBV7-8,TRBJ2-2,CASSPQGALVGELFF,TGTGCCAGCAGCCCCCAGGGGGCGCTTGTCGGGGAGCTGTTTTTT